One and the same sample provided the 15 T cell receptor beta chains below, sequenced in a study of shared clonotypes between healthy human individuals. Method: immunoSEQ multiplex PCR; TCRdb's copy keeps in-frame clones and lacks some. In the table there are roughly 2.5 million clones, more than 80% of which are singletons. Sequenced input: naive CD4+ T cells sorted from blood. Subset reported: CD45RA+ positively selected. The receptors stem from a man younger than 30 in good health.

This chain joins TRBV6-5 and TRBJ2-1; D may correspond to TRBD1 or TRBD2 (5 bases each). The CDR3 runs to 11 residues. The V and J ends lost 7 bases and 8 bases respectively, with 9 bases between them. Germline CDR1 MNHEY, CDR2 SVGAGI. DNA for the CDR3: TGTGCCAGCAAAAGAGGGGATGAGCAGTTCTTC. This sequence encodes CASKRGDEQFF.

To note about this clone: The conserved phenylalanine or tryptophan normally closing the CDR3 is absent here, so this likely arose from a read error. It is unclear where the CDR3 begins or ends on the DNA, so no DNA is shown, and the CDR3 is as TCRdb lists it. The CDR3 loop reads CSARPQRTRT. The chain couples TRBV20-1 to TRBJ2-3; the table's D call TRBD2 went unverified against the DNA. Germline V CDR1 and CDR2: DFQATT, SNEGSKA (reference sequence). The CDR3 spans 10 amino acids, including both terminal residues.

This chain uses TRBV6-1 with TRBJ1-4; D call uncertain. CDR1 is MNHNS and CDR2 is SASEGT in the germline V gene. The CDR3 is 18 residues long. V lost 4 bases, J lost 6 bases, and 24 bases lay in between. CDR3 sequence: CASSVGRALVSLYEKLFF. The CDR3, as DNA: TGTGCCAGCAGTGTAGGTAGGGCCCTCGTCTCCCTTTATGAAAAACTGTTTTTT.

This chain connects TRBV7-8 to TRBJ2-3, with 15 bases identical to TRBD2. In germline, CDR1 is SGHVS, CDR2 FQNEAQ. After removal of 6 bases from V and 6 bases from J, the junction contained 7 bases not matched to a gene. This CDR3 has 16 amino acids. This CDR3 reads CASRTGLAGGEDTQYF. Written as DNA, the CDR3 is TGTGCCAGCAGGACTGGACTAGCGGGAGGGGAGGATACGCAGTATTTT.

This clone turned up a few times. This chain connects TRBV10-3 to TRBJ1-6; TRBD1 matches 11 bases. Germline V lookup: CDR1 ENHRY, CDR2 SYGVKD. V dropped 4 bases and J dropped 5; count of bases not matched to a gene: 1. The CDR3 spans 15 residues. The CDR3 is CAISAGQGDNSPLHF. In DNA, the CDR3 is TGTGCCATCAGTGCGGGACAGGGGGATAATTCACCCCTCCACTTT.

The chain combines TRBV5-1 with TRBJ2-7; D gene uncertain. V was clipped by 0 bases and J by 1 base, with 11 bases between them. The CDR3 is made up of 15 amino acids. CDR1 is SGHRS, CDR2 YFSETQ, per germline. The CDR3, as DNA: TGCGCCAGCAGCTTGGACCCGCTGGGGTCCTACGAGCAGTACTTC. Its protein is CASSLDPLGSYEQYF.

The CDR3 DNA is TGTGCCAGCAGCGTAGGTTGGGGCTGGGGCTACGAGCAGTACTTC. Protein product: CASSVGWGWGYEQYF. The V and J genes are TRBV9 and TRBJ2-7; D might be TRBD1 (5 bases). Trimming took off 0 bases at V and 3 bases at J, with 13 bases between the two ends. This CDR3 has 15 amino acids. Germline V gene sequence: CDR1 SGDLS, CDR2 YYNGEE.

CDR3 sequence: CASSLNRVGSGELFF. For the CDR3, the DNA is TGTGCCAGCAGTTTAAACAGGGTGGGGAGCGGGGAGCTGTTTTTT. The chain is built from TRBV28 and TRBJ2-2; tentative D call: TRBD1 (6 bases). The CDR3 sequence is 15 residues long. Germline lookup yields CDR1 MDHEN and CDR2 SYDVKM. V was pared by 2 bases and J by 7 bases, with 14 bases between.

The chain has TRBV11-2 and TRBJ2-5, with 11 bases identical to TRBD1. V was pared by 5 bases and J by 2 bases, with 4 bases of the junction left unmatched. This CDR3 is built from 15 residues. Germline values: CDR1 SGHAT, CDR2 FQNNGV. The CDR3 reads CASSAGTGGQETQYF. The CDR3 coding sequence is TGTGCCAGCAGCGCCGGGACAGGGGGGCAAGAGACCCAGTACTTC. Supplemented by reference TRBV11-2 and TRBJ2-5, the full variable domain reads EAGVAQSPRYKIIEKRQSVAFWCNPISGHATLYWYQQILGQGPKLLIQFQNNGVVDDSQLPKDRFSAERLKGVDSTLKIQPAKLEDSAVYLCASSAGTGGQETQYFGPGTRLLVL.

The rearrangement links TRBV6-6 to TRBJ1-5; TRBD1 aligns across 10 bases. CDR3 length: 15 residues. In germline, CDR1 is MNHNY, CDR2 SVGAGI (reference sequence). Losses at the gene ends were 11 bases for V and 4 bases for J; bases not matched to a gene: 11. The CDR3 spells CAGGQGYKTNQPQHF. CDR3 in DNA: TGTGCCGGGGGACAGGGGTATAAGACAAATCAGCCCCAGCATTTT.

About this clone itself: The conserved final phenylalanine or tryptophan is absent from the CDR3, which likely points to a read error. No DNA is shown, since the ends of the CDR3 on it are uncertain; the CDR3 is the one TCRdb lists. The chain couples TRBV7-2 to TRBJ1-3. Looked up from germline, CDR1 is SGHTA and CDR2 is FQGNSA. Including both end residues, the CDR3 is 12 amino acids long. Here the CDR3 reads CASSAVRGFITP.

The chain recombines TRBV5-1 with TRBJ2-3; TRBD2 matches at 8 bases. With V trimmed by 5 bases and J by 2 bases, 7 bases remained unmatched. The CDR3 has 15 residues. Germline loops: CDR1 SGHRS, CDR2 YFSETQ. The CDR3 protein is CASSSTSGYTDTQYF. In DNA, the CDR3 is TGCGCCAGCAGTTCAACTAGCGGCTACACAGATACGCAGTATTTT.

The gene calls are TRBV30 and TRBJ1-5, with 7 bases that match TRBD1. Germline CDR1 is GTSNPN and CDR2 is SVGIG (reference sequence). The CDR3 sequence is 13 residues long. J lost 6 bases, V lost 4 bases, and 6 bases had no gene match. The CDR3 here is CAWNDRVGQPQHF. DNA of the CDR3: TGTGCCTGGAACGACAGGGTTGGTCAGCCCCAGCATTTT.

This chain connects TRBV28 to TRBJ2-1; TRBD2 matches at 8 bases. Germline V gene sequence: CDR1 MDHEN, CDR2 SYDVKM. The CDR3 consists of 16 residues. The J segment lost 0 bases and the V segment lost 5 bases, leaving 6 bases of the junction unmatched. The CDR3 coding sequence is TGTGCCAGCAGTCCCGTGGCGGGGGGCTCCTACAATGAGCAGTTCTTC. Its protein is CASSPVAGGSYNEQFF.

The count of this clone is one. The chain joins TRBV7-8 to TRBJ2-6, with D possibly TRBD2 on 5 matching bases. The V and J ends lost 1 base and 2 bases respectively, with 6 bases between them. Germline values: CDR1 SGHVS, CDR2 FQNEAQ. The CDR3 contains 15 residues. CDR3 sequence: CASSLGAAGANVLTF. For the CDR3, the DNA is TGTGCCAGCAGCTTAGGAGCGGCTGGGGCCAACGTCCTGACTTTC.